A selection of T cell receptor beta chains follows, all from one sample in a study of T-cell memory formation after mild COVID-19. TCRdb redid the calling of the 5' RACE reads with MiXCR, one entry per CDR3 protein. There are about 130,000 distinct CDR3 sequences in the sample; under 30% occur only once, and about 24% lies in the top ten. Sequenced: PBMCs or a T cell subset sorted from them (not recorded which). These TCRs come from an adult woman who had mild COVID-19 (a few samples of this study predate the infection). Cell type and time point are not known. CDR3s include the opening cysteine and the closing phenylalanine or tryptophan. D genes are given only for firm matches. Clone size is given for some rows only: seen once, a few or many times, or a class if the clone is expanded.

j_call: TRBJ2-5
clone_size: many
d_call: .
v_call: TRBV7-9
cdr3_aa: CASSSDRASVRETQYF
cdr3_nt: TGTGCCAGCAGCTCTGACCGCGCTAGCGTTCGGGAGACCCAGTACTTC

j_call: TRBJ2-4
clone_size: .
d_call: .
v_call: TRBV4-2
cdr3_aa: CASSQTIGAEPAKNIQYF
cdr3_nt: TGTGCCAGCAGCCAGACCATCGGAGCGGAGCCAGCCAAAAACATTCAGTACTTC

j_call: TRBJ2-5
clone_size: few
d_call: .
v_call: TRBV20-1
cdr3_aa: CSAADVETQYF
cdr3_nt: TGCAGTGCTGCTGACGTGGAGACCCAGTACTTC

j_call: TRBJ2-7
clone_size: .
d_call: .
v_call: TRBV7-2
cdr3_aa: CASSEGLAYEQYF
cdr3_nt: TGTGCCAGCAGCGAGGGGCTAGCTTACGAGCAGTACTTC

j_call: TRBJ2-7
clone_size: .
d_call: TRBD1
v_call: TRBV5-1
cdr3_aa: CASSLKTGTDTTYEQYF
cdr3_nt: TGCGCCAGCAGCTTGAAGACCGGGACAGATACAACCTACGAGCAGTACTTC

j_call: TRBJ2-5
clone_size: .
d_call: .
v_call: TRBV6-2/TRBV6-3
cdr3_aa: CASSDLPSFRTQYF
cdr3_nt: TGTGCCAGCAGTGACCTCCCCAGTTTTCGGACCCAGTACTTC

j_call: TRBJ1-1
clone_size: few
d_call: TRBD1
v_call: TRBV6-5
cdr3_aa: CASSTSDRGNTEAFF
cdr3_nt: TGTGCCAGCAGTACTAGCGACAGGGGGAACACTGAAGCTTTCTTT

j_call: TRBJ2-5
clone_size: few
d_call: .
v_call: TRBV5-6
cdr3_aa: CASSLGGTLGTQYF
cdr3_nt: TGTGCCAGCAGCTTGGGGGGGACCTTGGGGACCCAGTACTTC

j_call: TRBJ2-3
clone_size: .
d_call: .
v_call: TRBV11-2
cdr3_aa: CASSLVPPGEGATDTQYF
cdr3_nt: TGTGCCAGCAGCTTAGTCCCACCGGGGGAGGGGGCCACAGATACGCAGTATTTT

j_call: TRBJ2-7
clone_size: .
d_call: .
v_call: TRBV11-2
cdr3_aa: CASSPSWGSYEQYF
cdr3_nt: TGTGCCAGCAGCCCATCGTGGGGGTCCTACGAGCAGTACTTC

j_call: TRBJ2-7
clone_size: few
d_call: .
v_call: TRBV12-3/TRBV12-4
cdr3_aa: CASSPHPGVYEQYF
cdr3_nt: TGTGCCAGCAGTCCCCACCCCGGAGTTTACGAGCAGTACTTC

j_call: TRBJ1-2
clone_size: .
d_call: TRBD1
v_call: TRBV7-9
cdr3_aa: CASSLDPVRGDYGYTF
cdr3_nt: TGTGCCAGCAGCTTAGACCCCGTCAGGGGGGACTATGGCTACACCTTC

j_call: TRBJ2-5
clone_size: .
d_call: TRBD2
v_call: TRBV7-8
cdr3_aa: CASSLGGGPYQETQYF
cdr3_nt: TGTGCCAGCAGCTTAGGCGGGGGGCCGTACCAAGAGACCCAGTACTTC

j_call: TRBJ2-3
clone_size: few
d_call: TRBD1
v_call: TRBV10-3
cdr3_aa: CAISPKDRGLGDTQYF
cdr3_nt: TGTGCCATCAGTCCTAAAGACAGGGGGCTTGGGGATACGCAGTATTTT

j_call: TRBJ1-2
clone_size: few
d_call: TRBD1
v_call: TRBV7-9
cdr3_aa: CASSEAQGAYGYTF
cdr3_nt: TGTGCCAGCAGCGAAGCACAGGGGGCCTATGGCTACACCTTC

j_call: TRBJ1-2
clone_size: once
d_call: TRBD1
v_call: TRBV5-1
cdr3_aa: CASSRDRDYGYTF
cdr3_nt: TGCGCCAGCAGCCGCGACAGGGACTATGGCTACACCTTC

j_call: TRBJ2-2
clone_size: .
d_call: TRBD2
v_call: TRBV9
cdr3_aa: CASSVEEAGDQGELFF
cdr3_nt: TGTGCCAGCAGCGTAGAGGAGGCGGGAGATCAAGGGGAGCTGTTTTTT

j_call: TRBJ2-1
clone_size: many
d_call: .
v_call: TRBV27
cdr3_aa: CASSLGTHFNEQFF
cdr3_nt: TGTGCCAGCAGTTTAGGGACCCACTTCAATGAGCAGTTCTTC

j_call: TRBJ2-7
clone_size: few
d_call: .
v_call: TRBV6-5
cdr3_aa: CATLSGNSYEQYF
cdr3_nt: TGTGCCACTCTTAGCGGCAACTCCTACGAGCAGTACTTC

j_call: TRBJ2-3
clone_size: .
d_call: .
v_call: TRBV12-3/TRBV12-4
cdr3_aa: CASTDDGGGRDTQYF
cdr3_nt: TGTGCCAGCACCGACGACGGAGGCGGACGGGATACGCAGTATTTT

j_call: TRBJ2-3
clone_size: .
d_call: TRBD2
v_call: TRBV7-2
cdr3_aa: CASSLVRLAGGGTDTQYF
cdr3_nt: TGTGCCAGCAGCTTAGTCCGACTAGCGGGAGGCGGCACAGATACGCAGTATTTT

j_call: TRBJ2-3
clone_size: .
d_call: .
v_call: TRBV6-6
cdr3_aa: CASKAESTDTQYF
cdr3_nt: TGTGCCAGCAAAGCGGAAAGCACAGATACGCAGTATTTT

j_call: TRBJ2-1
clone_size: few
d_call: TRBD1
v_call: TRBV11-2
cdr3_aa: CAAGTGPNEQFF
cdr3_nt: TGTGCCGCAGGGACAGGGCCCAATGAGCAGTTCTTC

j_call: TRBJ2-3
clone_size: .
d_call: TRBD2
v_call: TRBV7-9
cdr3_aa: CASSPKGSGGANTQYF
cdr3_nt: TGTGCCAGCAGCCCCAAGGGTAGCGGGGGGGCGAATACGCAGTATTTT

j_call: TRBJ2-5
clone_size: .
d_call: .
v_call: TRBV11-2
cdr3_aa: CASSLGWGQETQYF
cdr3_nt: TGTGCCAGCAGCTTAGGATGGGGGCAAGAGACCCAGTACTTC

j_call: TRBJ2-7
clone_size: .
d_call: .
v_call: TRBV5-1
cdr3_aa: CASSSQDDEQYF
cdr3_nt: TGCGCCAGCAGCTCCCAGGACGACGAGCAGTACTTC

j_call: TRBJ2-2
clone_size: few
d_call: .
v_call: TRBV2
cdr3_aa: CASSRSTGELFF
cdr3_nt: TGTGCCAGCAGTCGGTCTACCGGGGAGCTGTTTTTT

j_call: TRBJ2-7
clone_size: .
d_call: .
v_call: TRBV6-1
cdr3_aa: CASSEETGNSYEQYF
cdr3_nt: TGTGCCAGCAGTGAAGAGACGGGAAACTCCTACGAGCAGTACTTC

j_call: TRBJ2-3
clone_size: .
d_call: TRBD2
v_call: TRBV6-2/TRBV6-3
cdr3_aa: CASSSLGLAADTQYF
cdr3_nt: TGTGCCAGCAGTTCCCTAGGACTAGCCGCAGATACGCAGTATTTT

j_call: TRBJ2-3
clone_size: .
d_call: .
v_call: TRBV5-6
cdr3_aa: CASSFAYRGTDTQYF
cdr3_nt: TGTGCCAGCAGCTTTGCCTACAGGGGCACAGATACGCAGTATTTT

j_call: TRBJ1-1
clone_size: .
d_call: .
v_call: TRBV12-3/TRBV12-4
cdr3_aa: CASSLGGQAFF
cdr3_nt: TGTGCCAGCAGTTTAGGGGGACAAGCTTTCTTT

j_call: TRBJ2-7
clone_size: few
d_call: .
v_call: TRBV14
cdr3_aa: CASSQDGGRIDEQYF
cdr3_nt: TGTGCCAGCAGCCAAGATGGTGGGAGGATCGACGAGCAGTACTTC

j_call: TRBJ1-3
clone_size: few
d_call: .
v_call: TRBV10-3
cdr3_aa: CAISAGSGNTIYF
cdr3_nt: TGTGCCATCAGTGCTGGGTCTGGAAACACCATATATTTT

j_call: TRBJ1-4
clone_size: few
d_call: .
v_call: TRBV10-3
cdr3_aa: CAISESAASGEKLFF
cdr3_nt: TGTGCCATCAGTGAGTCCGCGGCATCGGGTGAAAAACTGTTTTTT

j_call: TRBJ1-3
clone_size: .
d_call: TRBD1
v_call: TRBV15
cdr3_aa: CATSSLDRDPGNTIYF
cdr3_nt: TGTGCCACCAGCAGCCTAGACAGGGACCCTGGAAACACCATATATTTT

j_call: TRBJ2-5
clone_size: few
d_call: TRBD2
v_call: TRBV28
cdr3_aa: CASSSHPAGQETQYF
cdr3_nt: TGTGCCAGCAGCTCCCACCCAGCGGGGCAAGAGACCCAGTACTTC

j_call: TRBJ1-2
clone_size: .
d_call: TRBD1
v_call: TRBV12-3/TRBV12-4
cdr3_aa: CARSFSPTGLKGYTF
cdr3_nt: TGTGCCAGAAGTTTTAGTCCGACAGGGCTAAAAGGCTACACCTTC

j_call: TRBJ2-3
clone_size: few
d_call: .
v_call: TRBV20-1
cdr3_aa: CSARDYRGEAAYTDTQYF
cdr3_nt: TGCAGTGCTAGAGATTATAGGGGCGAGGCAGCTTACACAGATACGCAGTATTTT

j_call: TRBJ1-6
clone_size: few
d_call: TRBD1
v_call: TRBV7-2
cdr3_aa: CASSPPFGQGDSPLHF
cdr3_nt: TGTGCCAGCAGCCCGCCCTTCGGACAGGGGGATTCACCCCTCCACTTT

j_call: TRBJ1-4
clone_size: .
d_call: .
v_call: TRBV29-1
cdr3_aa: CSVVAGPTMLLFF
cdr3_nt: TGCAGCGTTGTAGCGGGACCCACTATGTTACTGTTTTTT

j_call: TRBJ2-3
clone_size: .
d_call: TRBD2
v_call: TRBV7-9
cdr3_aa: CASSSSGSTDTQYF
cdr3_nt: TGTGCCAGCAGCTCTAGCGGGAGCACAGATACGCAGTATTTT

j_call: TRBJ2-1
clone_size: few
d_call: .
v_call: TRBV27
cdr3_aa: CASSIATYNEQFF
cdr3_nt: TGTGCCAGCAGCATAGCGACCTACAATGAGCAGTTCTTC

j_call: TRBJ1-5
clone_size: .
d_call: TRBD1
v_call: TRBV20-1
cdr3_aa: CSATPTGTVVSNQPQHF
cdr3_nt: TGCAGTGCCACCCCCACCGGGACAGTCGTTAGCAATCAGCCCCAGCATTTT

j_call: TRBJ2-5
clone_size: few
d_call: TRBD2
v_call: TRBV7-9
cdr3_aa: CASSPIGGGVEETQYF
cdr3_nt: TGTGCCAGCAGCCCGATTGGCGGGGGAGTGGAAGAGACCCAGTACTTC

j_call: TRBJ2-7
clone_size: .
d_call: .
v_call: TRBV30
cdr3_aa: CAWSGLGSYEQYF
cdr3_nt: TGTGCCTGGAGTGGGCTGGGCTCCTACGAGCAGTACTTC

j_call: TRBJ2-2
clone_size: few
d_call: TRBD2
v_call: TRBV9
cdr3_aa: CASSVGGGAAGELFF
cdr3_nt: TGTGCCAGCAGCGTAGGCGGGGGGGCCGCCGGGGAGCTGTTTTTT